This T cell receptor (beta chain) emerged from a study of blood T cell repertoires in COVID-19. Study overall: T cells, B-cell-depleted T cells, or PBMCs supplied cDNA or gDNA.

Data came from immunoSEQ multiplex PCR; TCRdb stores just in-frame clones and leaves some out. Among approximately 430,000 clones listed, 86% were seen once. The ends lost 4 bases at V and 7 bases at J; junction bases unmatched: 5. The CDR3 runs to 13 residues. From germline, CDR1 is MGHDK and CDR2 SYGVNS. Sequenced input: peripheral blood. The clonotype originates from a woman under 40 with active or convalescent COVID-19. This sequence joins TRBV25-1 and TRBJ2-3, with 7 bases identical to TRBD2. CDR3 sequence reads: CASSAPGTNTQYF. The CDR3 nucleotides read TGTGCCAGCAGTGCCCCCGGGACTAATACGCAGTATTTT.